These T cell receptor beta chains were read from a single sample in a study of beta chain features in type 1 diabetes. The repertoire was sequenced with immunoSEQ multiplex PCR; TCRdb's copy has only in-frame clones and lacks some. This table has 450,000 or so clones, about 10% appearing once. Sequenced input: naive CD4+ T cells from blood. These receptors were taken from a woman under 30 in good health. CDR3s include the opening cysteine and the closing phenylalanine or tryptophan. The order of the fields is V gene, CDR3 protein.

V gene: TRBV19; CDR3 protein: CASSASSGSSYNEQFF
V gene: TRBV27; CDR3 protein: CASSLRQGEPYEQYF
V gene: TRBV29-1; CDR3 protein: CSVEEIFGENTEAFF
V gene: TRBV4-3; CDR3 protein: CASSQVGGSYNEQFF
V gene: TRBV29-1; CDR3 protein: CSVARLRDYGYTF
V gene: TRBV7-2; CDR3 protein: CASSLYARETQYF
V gene: TRBV28; CDR3 protein: CGAHGAATGELFF
V gene: TRBV10-3; CDR3 protein: CASGGQDQETQYF
V gene: TRBV7-9; CDR3 protein: CASRPSWRSGNSPLHF
V gene: TRBV15; CDR3 protein: CATSRPPAGSAEQYF
V gene: TRBV9; CDR3 protein: CASSVGPDNNEQFF
V gene: TRBV7-2; CDR3 protein: CASSQLGQSAGEQFF
V gene: TRBV9; CDR3 protein: CASSEGQPPYEQYF
V gene: TRBV4-3; CDR3 protein: CASSQDMSLALYNEQFF
V gene: TRBV28; CDR3 protein: CASSLSGAGYGYTF
V gene: TRBV6-6; CDR3 protein: CASSYGAGETQYF
V gene: TRBV4-3; CDR3 protein: CASSQDHSLNTGELFF
V gene: TRBV7-2; CDR3 protein: CASSSTGTGAYEQYF
V gene: TRBV6-6; CDR3 protein: CASSYRGGTGGSPLHF
V gene: TRBV7-6; CDR3 protein: CASSSRYRGYNEQFF
V gene: TRBV29-1; CDR3 protein: CSVTQGANTDTQYF
V gene: TRBV4-3; CDR3 protein: CASSQAVGQGVQGYTF
V gene: TRBV7-2; CDR3 protein: CASSSAPKRSSYNEQFF
V gene: TRBV4-1; CDR3 protein: CASSQPRQGRTDTQYF
V gene: TRBV5-1; CDR3 protein: CASTRVAGSNTGELFF
V gene: TRBV7-9; CDR3 protein: CASSSGTGPSSYNEQFF
V gene: TRBV6-1; CDR3 protein: CASSEQETSNEQFF
V gene: TRBV9; CDR3 protein: CASSFRGNEQFF
V gene: TRBV4-1; CDR3 protein: CASSQRGYKNIQYF
V gene: TRBV9; CDR3 protein: CASSQGAGNQPQHF
V gene: TRBV7-9; CDR3 protein: CASSFPRQGSSTDTQYF
V gene: TRBV4-2; CDR3 protein: CASSQETGRGSPLHF
V gene: TRBV7-9; CDR3 protein: CASSLVRGGSTDTQYF
V gene: TRBV7-2; CDR3 protein: CASSFRRRRSSYNEQFF
V gene: TRBV21-1; CDR3 protein: CASSRDRVTDTQYF
V gene: TRBV7-2; CDR3 protein: CASSTGLGETQYF
V gene: TRBV23-1; CDR3 protein: CASSPQRRSDGYTF
V gene: TRBV29-1; CDR3 protein: CSAGLGQTAGELFF
V gene: TRBV18; CDR3 protein: CASSPPWGRTFYF
V gene: TRBV18; CDR3 protein: CASSPAGPQETQYF
V gene: TRBV5-4; CDR3 protein: CASSLAVAVSTDTQYF
V gene: TRBV29-1; CDR3 protein: CSVDWQGARDTQYF
V gene: TRBV4-3; CDR3 protein: CASSQDPLAPGANVLTF
V gene: TRBV6-6; CDR3 protein: CASTGTSGISYEQYF
V gene: TRBV4-1; CDR3 protein: CASSQPGQLLHGYTF
V gene: TRBV19; CDR3 protein: CASSLTPGQSNYGYTF
V gene: TRBV27; CDR3 protein: CASKGTNLNEQFF
V gene: TRBV6-1; CDR3 protein: CASSEAWGEGTEAFF
V gene: TRBV5-6; CDR3 protein: CASIDRGYQETQYF
V gene: TRBV28; CDR3 protein: CASTQGLETQYF
V gene: TRBV30; CDR3 protein: CACDNRRPAGYGYTF
V gene: TRBV4-2; CDR3 protein: CASSQDLIRAGEGETQYF
V gene: TRBV2; CDR3 protein: CASSLLAGLSSYNEQFF
V gene: TRBV15; CDR3 protein: CATSRDQSGQPQHF
V gene: TRBV25-1; CDR3 protein: CASSGSDRVNQPQHF
V gene: TRBV4-1; CDR3 protein: CASSQDERARETQYF
V gene: TRBV29-1; CDR3 protein: CSVGRSSYEQYF
V gene: TRBV7-3; CDR3 protein: CASSLTGTSSYEQYF